This note documents a single T cell receptor beta chain sequence. Its recognized antigen is unknown. The input lacks base qualities; no much larger clone sits a single base away. The data are from a study of blood T cell repertoires in COVID-19 (dated by TCRdb to the early 2020s). For context, the study as a whole: Samples covering the acute and convalescent phases of COVID-19 were provided by collaborators in the United States, Italy and Spain. The prospective study material was composed of cDNA or gDNA derived from T cells, B-cell-depleted T cells, or PBMCs. The samples were drawn from the first 160 participants of the ongoing ImmuneRACE study and from some 1,300 subjects provided by 6 global collaborators. Where available, HLA class I and class II types were taken from metadata supplied by the sample provider and were not determined by assay-based typing. A freely available public database, intended as a resource for researchers studying the immune response to SARS-CoV-2, is where the repertoires were released. Subjects who had been exposed to COVID-19, were actively infected with it, or had recovered from it provided the deeply sampled blood TCRbeta repertoires that made up the dataset. A de-identified subject ID, COVID-19 status, age in years and sex were almost always included in the sample metadata. Points the paper makes about the study in general: The quantity of clinical and demographic metadata differed by source and by participant and was supplied without curation.

Whole blood was collected in K2EDTA tubes by collaborating institutions according to the institutions' own protocols. For TCRbeta analysis, collaborators shipped samples in one of three forms: frozen whole blood, isolated PBMCs, or DNA extracted from either of those sample types. The germline V and J ends show losses of 9 bases and 4 bases respectively, and no gene match explains 11 bases of the junction. The CDR3 goes from the cysteine to the phenylalanine over 15 residues. Only the CDR3 DNA is retained, 45 bases long and in frame from the first base. CDR1 is given as MGHRA and CDR2 as YSYEKL, both from the germline V gene. TCRbeta CDR3 regions were amplified from genomic DNA by means of the immunoSEQ Assay, a bias-controlled multiplex PCR. In the original analysis: Nucleated cell counts per sample were estimated from amplification of reference gene primers within the assay. Sequence reads were collapsed and filtered to measure the absolute abundance of every unique TCRbeta CDR3 rearrangement. For each sample, productive Simpson clonality was calculated as the square root of Simpson's diversity index over productive rearrangements. Not all clones reach the TCRdb copy of this immuneACCESS table, which keeps in-frame sequences only. Checked studies attribute under half of the gap to unresolved V genes and leave the rest unexplained. D and trimming come from the DNA, and the V and J calls and clone size come from that table. Counted in this sample were around 320,000 clones; 65% to 90% of them appeared once. The ten top clones hold around 7.2% of the sample.

The receptor comes from a human donor in a cohort sampled during active COVID-19. The chain uses TRBV4-1 and TRBJ1-1; 10 of the junction bases match TRBD1. The material sequenced was peripheral blood. The DNA sequence follows: TGCGCCAGTAGACAGGGGGCTCTAGGAGGCACTGAAGCTTTCTTT. It is translated as CASRQGALGGTEAFF.